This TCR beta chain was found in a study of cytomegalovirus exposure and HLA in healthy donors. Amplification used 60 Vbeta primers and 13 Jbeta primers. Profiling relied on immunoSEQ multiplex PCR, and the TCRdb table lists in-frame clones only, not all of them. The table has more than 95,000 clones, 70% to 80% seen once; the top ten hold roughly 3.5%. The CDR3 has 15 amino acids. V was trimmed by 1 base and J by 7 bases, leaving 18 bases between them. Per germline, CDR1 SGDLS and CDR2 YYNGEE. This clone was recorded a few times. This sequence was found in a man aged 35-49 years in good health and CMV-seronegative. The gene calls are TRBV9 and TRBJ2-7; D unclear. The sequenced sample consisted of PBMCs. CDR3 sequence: CASSVTTASRWEQYF. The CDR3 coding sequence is TGTGCCAGCAGCGTAACGACTGCTAGTCGATGGGAGCAGTACTTC.